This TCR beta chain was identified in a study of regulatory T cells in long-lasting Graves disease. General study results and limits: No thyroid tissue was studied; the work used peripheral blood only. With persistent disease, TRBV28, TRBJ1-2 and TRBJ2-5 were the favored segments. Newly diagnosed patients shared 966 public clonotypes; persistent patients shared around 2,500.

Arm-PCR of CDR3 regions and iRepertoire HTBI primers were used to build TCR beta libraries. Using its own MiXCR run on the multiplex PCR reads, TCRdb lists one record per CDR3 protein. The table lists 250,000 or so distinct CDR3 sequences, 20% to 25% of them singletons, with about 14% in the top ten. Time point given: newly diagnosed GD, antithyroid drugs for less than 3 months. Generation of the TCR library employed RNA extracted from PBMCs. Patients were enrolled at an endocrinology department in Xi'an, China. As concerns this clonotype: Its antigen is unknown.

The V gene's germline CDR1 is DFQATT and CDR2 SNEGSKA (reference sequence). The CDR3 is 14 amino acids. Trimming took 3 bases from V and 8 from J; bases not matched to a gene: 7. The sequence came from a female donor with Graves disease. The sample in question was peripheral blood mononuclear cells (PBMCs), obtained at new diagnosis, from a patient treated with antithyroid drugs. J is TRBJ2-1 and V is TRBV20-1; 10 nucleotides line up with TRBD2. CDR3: CSARGVAGGHEQFF. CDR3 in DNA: TGCAGTGCTAGGGGAGTAGCGGGAGGCCATGAGCAGTTCTTC.